Judged by abundance, the clone carrying this T cell receptor beta chain is medium-sized. The data stem from a study of T and B cells in COVID-19 patients. V was trimmed by 6 bases and J by 0 bases, leaving 12 bases between them. CDR1 and CDR2 from the germline V gene are MNHNS and SASEGT. The CDR3 is 16 residues long. Each TRB amplification used about 220-500 ng of genomic DNA from blood. TRB rearrangements were amplified by multiplex PCR with BIOMED2 TRB-A/B primers. MiXCR was run by TCRdb on the multiplex PCR reads, yielding one entry per CDR3 protein. The repertoire includes some 21,000 distinct CDR3 sequences, more than 30% of them detected once, and 2.1% sits in the top ten.

Sequencing was performed on blood. The V call is TRBV6-1, the J call TRBJ2-6; the D is unclear. The TCR was taken from a human donor who had recovered from COVID-19. The CDR3 spells CASRPIFASGANVLTF. In nucleotides, the CDR3 is TGTGCCAGCAGGCCGATCTTCGCCTCTGGGGCCAACGTCCTGACTTTC.